This T cell receptor (beta chain) was captured in a study of cytomegalovirus exposure and HLA in healthy donors. Germline CDR1 and CDR2: SGHRS and YFSETQ. The CDR3 totals 15 residues. Unmatched junction bases numbered 5, after V lost 4 bases and J lost 2 bases. Whole-study results and caveats: One variant, a missense change in DCLRE1C, was linked in a later analysis to TCR beta V- and J-gene trimming. HLA allele associations emerged for around 15,000 TCR beta sequences in a later analysis, at 0.05 false discovery rate. The study had only CMV serostatus as immune exposure information.

Comments on this clone: The antigen is undetermined.

Primers for the PCR totalled 60 Vbeta and 13 Jbeta. TCRdb's table, derived via immunoSEQ multiplex PCR, lists solely in-frame clones and lacks some. The repertoire holds around 190,000 clones, with 70% to 85% as singletons. V is TRBV5-1 and J is TRBJ1-5; 8 nucleotides line up with TRBD1. Sequencing was carried out using PBMCs. This TCR was recovered from a girl aged 2 to 10 in good health and CMV-seropositive. This chain's CDR3 is CASSLTGVGNQPQHF. DNA of the CDR3: TGCGCCAGCAGCCTGACAGGGGTAGGCAATCAGCCCCAGCATTTT.